This is a list of T cell receptor beta chains from one sample in a study of beta chain features in type 1 diabetes. Repertoires were generated with immunoSEQ multiplex PCR, while TCRdb's copy carries only in-frame clones and drops some. The table records some 150,000 clones, about 51% of them present only once. Sequencing was done on a sample of Tregs from blood. These receptors were obtained from a man in his late teens or twenties in good health. Each CDR3 is given with its conserved first and last residue. A D gene is named only where the DNA matches it firmly. Some rows have no size entry. The others give once, few or many, or a class for an expanded clone.

DNA: TGTGCCAGCAGCTTAGACGGAGAGACCCAGTACTTC
CDR3: CASSLDGETQYF
V: TRBV7-9
size: -
J: TRBJ2-5
D: -

DNA: TGCAGCGCTGTCCCGGGCAATGAGCAGTTCTTC
CDR3: CSAVPGNEQFF
V: TRBV29-1
size: -
J: TRBJ2-1
D: -

DNA: TGTGCCAGCAGCCAGGCCATAAATCAGCCCCAGCATTTT
CDR3: CASSQAINQPQHF
V: TRBV4-2
size: few
J: TRBJ1-5
D: -

DNA: TGTGCCAGCAGCGAGACAGGGCCGGGCTCCTACGAGCAGTACTTC
CDR3: CASSETGPGSYEQYF
V: TRBV7-9
size: few
J: TRBJ2-7
D: TRBD1

DNA: TGCGCCAGCAGTGGGGCTAGCGGGAGCCACGAGCAGTACTTC
CDR3: CASSGASGSHEQYF
V: TRBV10-1
size: -
J: TRBJ2-7
D: TRBD2

DNA: TGTGCCAGCAGCTTCAGGGGGGCTAGCGGGACGACAGATACGCAGTATTTT
CDR3: CASSFRGASGTTDTQYF
V: TRBV7-2
size: -
J: TRBJ2-3
D: TRBD2

DNA: TGTGCCAGCAGTTCAGGACTAGCAGGAGATACGCAGTATTTT
CDR3: CASSSGLAGDTQYF
V: TRBV7-3
size: -
J: TRBJ2-3
D: TRBD2

DNA: TGTGCCAGCAGACCCGGACTAGCGGCCTACGAGCAGTACTTC
CDR3: CASRPGLAAYEQYF
V: TRBV6-6
size: -
J: TRBJ2-7
D: TRBD2

DNA: TGTGCCAGCGCCCCGGGGGGCCCTCCTGACGAGCAGTACTTC
CDR3: CASAPGGPPDEQYF
V: TRBV18
size: -
J: TRBJ2-7
D: -

DNA: TGTGCCATCAGCCAGGGTTACGAGCAGTACTTC
CDR3: CAISQGYEQYF
V: TRBV10-3
size: -
J: TRBJ2-7
D: -

DNA: TGTGCCAGCTCACCGAGGACAGGGGTACACGAGCAGTACTTC
CDR3: CASSPRTGVHEQYF
V: TRBV18
size: once
J: TRBJ2-7
D: TRBD1

DNA: TGTGCCACCCGAGGACTGGCGAATAATCAGCCCCAGCATTTT
CDR3: CATRGLANNQPQHF
V: TRBV2
size: few
J: TRBJ1-5
D: -

DNA: TGTGCCAGCAGCTTAAGCGGTACCTGGGCCAACGTCCTGACTTTC
CDR3: CASSLSGTWANVLTF
V: TRBV7-3
size: -
J: TRBJ2-6
D: -

DNA: TGCGCCAGCAGCCAAGGGCTCTATCAGCCCCAGCATTTT
CDR3: CASSQGLYQPQHF
V: TRBV4-3
size: -
J: TRBJ1-5
D: -

DNA: TGCGCCAGCAGCTTGGTCGCGGGGGCCGGAGGGGCGCAGTATTTT
CDR3: CASSLVAGAGGAQYF
V: TRBV5-1
size: few
J: TRBJ2-3
D: -

DNA: TGTGCCAGCAGTTCGTGGACAGGAGGTTTCAACGAGCAGTACTTC
CDR3: CASSSWTGGFNEQYF
V: TRBV27
size: few
J: TRBJ2-7
D: TRBD1

DNA: TGTGCCAGCAGAAGACTAGCGGGAGGCACCGGGGAGCTGTTTTTT
CDR3: CASRRLAGGTGELFF
V: TRBV6-5
size: -
J: TRBJ2-2
D: TRBD2

DNA: TGTGCCAGCAGCGTGGTGACAGGGGCGGCGGATACGCAGTATTTT
CDR3: CASSVVTGAADTQYF
V: TRBV9
size: -
J: TRBJ2-3
D: TRBD1

DNA: TGTGCCAGCAGCTCCCGGGACAGTCACAACACCGGGGAGCTGTTTTTT
CDR3: CASSSRDSHNTGELFF
V: TRBV7-9
size: -
J: TRBJ2-2
D: TRBD1

DNA: TGTGCCAGCAGTTTATCCTACAGGGGCAATCAGCCCCAGCATTTT
CDR3: CASSLSYRGNQPQHF
V: TRBV28
size: -
J: TRBJ1-5
D: -

DNA: TGTGCCAGCAGCTCACAGGGTTCCAATCAGCCCCAGCATTTT
CDR3: CASSSQGSNQPQHF
V: TRBV7-2
size: -
J: TRBJ1-5
D: -

DNA: TGTGCCAGCAGCGGACATCTTACAGGGGCAGATACGCAGTATTTT
CDR3: CASSGHLTGADTQYF
V: TRBV9
size: -
J: TRBJ2-3
D: TRBD1

DNA: TGTGCCAGCAGCTTGGGGCAGGTCGAGACCCAGTACTTC
CDR3: CASSLGQVETQYF
V: TRBV7-3
size: -
J: TRBJ2-5
D: -

DNA: TGTGCCACCCGACTAGCGGGAGGTATCTACAATGAGCAGTTCTTC
CDR3: CATRLAGGIYNEQFF
V: TRBV27
size: -
J: TRBJ2-1
D: TRBD2

DNA: TGTGCCAGCAGTTACTCGCTGGGCTTGTATGGCTACACCTTC
CDR3: CASSYSLGLYGYTF
V: TRBV6-5
size: -
J: TRBJ1-2
D: -

DNA: TGTGCCAGCAGCCTCCCTAGCGGGACTGCAGATACGCAGTATTTT
CDR3: CASSLPSGTADTQYF
V: TRBV7-2
size: -
J: TRBJ2-3
D: TRBD2

DNA: TGTGCCTGGAGTCTTGGGGCCTATGGCTACACCTTC
CDR3: CAWSLGAYGYTF
V: TRBV30
size: -
J: TRBJ1-2
D: -

DNA: TGTGCCAGCTCCCCCGACAGCGCCTATGGCTACACCTTC
CDR3: CASSPDSAYGYTF
V: TRBV18
size: -
J: TRBJ1-2
D: -

DNA: TGTGCCAGCAGCCTAAGCTATGTGGCGGCCCAGCATTTT
CDR3: CASSLSYVAAQHF
V: TRBV7-9
size: -
J: TRBJ1-5
D: -

DNA: TGTGCCAGCAGCTTAGCCTCCAATCAGCCCCAGCATTTT
CDR3: CASSLASNQPQHF
V: TRBV7-8
size: -
J: TRBJ1-5
D: -

DNA: TGTGCCAGCAGCAAGGACAGGGTTTATGGCTACACCTTC
CDR3: CASSKDRVYGYTF
V: TRBV7-9
size: few
J: TRBJ1-2
D: TRBD1

DNA: TGTGCCAGCAAAGAGGACAGAAACACAGATACGCAGTATTTT
CDR3: CASKEDRNTDTQYF
V: TRBV6-4
size: -
J: TRBJ2-3
D: -

DNA: TGTGCCAGCAGTTTTCCGTCGGGAATAAGGTCCTACGAGCAGTACTTC
CDR3: CASSFPSGIRSYEQYF
V: TRBV27
size: -
J: TRBJ2-7
D: -

DNA: TGCGCCAGCGGGACTAGCGGCACCGGGGAGCTGTTTTTT
CDR3: CASGTSGTGELFF
V: TRBV10-1
size: few
J: TRBJ2-2
D: TRBD2

DNA: TGTGCCAGCTCACCACCTCGGACATTCGATTTGAACACTGAAGCTTTCTTT
CDR3: CASSPPRTFDLNTEAFF
V: TRBV18
size: -
J: TRBJ1-1
D: -

DNA: TGTGCCAGCAGCTCCCAGGACAGGGGTGTCTATGGCTACACCTTC
CDR3: CASSSQDRGVYGYTF
V: TRBV7-9
size: -
J: TRBJ1-2
D: TRBD1

DNA: TGTGCCATCAGTGACAGCTATGGCTACACCTTC
CDR3: CAISDSYGYTF
V: TRBV10-3
size: few
J: TRBJ1-2
D: -

DNA: TGTGCCAGTAGTAGCTCTAAAACAGGGGCCAACTACGAGCAGTACTTC
CDR3: CASSSSKTGANYEQYF
V: TRBV19
size: -
J: TRBJ2-7
D: TRBD1

DNA: TGCGCCAGCCGGAGGGGCAGCCGGATTGAAAAACTGTTTTTT
CDR3: CASRRGSRIEKLFF
V: TRBV5-1
size: -
J: TRBJ1-4
D: -

DNA: TGCAGTGCTCAGGAGGGTTGGGGCTACACCTTC
CDR3: CSAQEGWGYTF
V: TRBV20-1
size: -
J: TRBJ1-2
D: -

DNA: TGCAGCGTTGAAGATGGAGGGGCGGACACCGGGGAGCTGTTTTTT
CDR3: CSVEDGGADTGELFF
V: TRBV29-1
size: -
J: TRBJ2-2
D: -

DNA: TGTGCCAGTAGTAGCCAGGGAAACTATGGCTACACCTTC
CDR3: CASSSQGNYGYTF
V: TRBV19
size: few
J: TRBJ1-2
D: -

DNA: TGTGCCAGCAGCTTAGAGTGGGGCGGGGGATACAATGAGCAGTTCTTC
CDR3: CASSLEWGGGYNEQFF
V: TRBV7-2
size: -
J: TRBJ2-1
D: TRBD2

DNA: TGTGCCAGCAGTACCCGGACAGGTTGGACTGAAGCTTTCTTT
CDR3: CASSTRTGWTEAFF
V: TRBV28
size: few
J: TRBJ1-1
D: TRBD1

DNA: TGTGCCATCGGGGGGACAGGGGGCGGACGTCGGAATGAGCAGTTCTTC
CDR3: CAIGGTGGGRRNEQFF
V: TRBV10-3
size: few
J: TRBJ2-1
D: TRBD1

DNA: TGTGCCAGCAGCTTGGGGGGATTGTTGAATCAGCCCCAGCATTTT
CDR3: CASSLGGLLNQPQHF
V: TRBV28
size: few
J: TRBJ1-5
D: -

DNA: TGTGCCAGCAGCTTAGGATCGGCTAGCATCGGCAATGAGCAGTTCTTC
CDR3: CASSLGSASIGNEQFF
V: TRBV7-2
size: -
J: TRBJ2-1
D: -

DNA: TGTGCCAGCACTATAGGACAGGGCCAGACTGAAGCCTTCTTT
CDR3: CASTIGQGQTEAFF
V: TRBV6-6
size: -
J: TRBJ1-1
D: TRBD1

DNA: TGTGCCATCAGAGGACTAGCGCAAGGGAACACCGGGGAGCTGTTTTTT
CDR3: CAIRGLAQGNTGELFF
V: TRBV10-3
size: -
J: TRBJ2-2
D: TRBD2

DNA: TGTGCCATCGGTCCAGGCAGGGCAACTAATGAAAAACTGTTTTTT
CDR3: CAIGPGRATNEKLFF
V: TRBV10-3
size: few
J: TRBJ1-4
D: -

DNA: TGTGCCAGCAGTTACTACAGCTTTGGCAACGAGCAGTACTTC
CDR3: CASSYYSFGNEQYF
V: TRBV6-6
size: -
J: TRBJ2-7
D: -

DNA: TGTGCCAGCAGCTTATACGCCGCGGGAGTAGGGAATGAGCAGTTCTTC
CDR3: CASSLYAAGVGNEQFF
V: TRBV7-3
size: -
J: TRBJ2-1
D: TRBD2

DNA: TGTGCCATCAGGGACGGACTAGCGGGAGCCGCAGGGACCTACGAGCAGTACTTC
CDR3: CAIRDGLAGAAGTYEQYF
V: TRBV10-3
size: -
J: TRBJ2-7
D: TRBD2